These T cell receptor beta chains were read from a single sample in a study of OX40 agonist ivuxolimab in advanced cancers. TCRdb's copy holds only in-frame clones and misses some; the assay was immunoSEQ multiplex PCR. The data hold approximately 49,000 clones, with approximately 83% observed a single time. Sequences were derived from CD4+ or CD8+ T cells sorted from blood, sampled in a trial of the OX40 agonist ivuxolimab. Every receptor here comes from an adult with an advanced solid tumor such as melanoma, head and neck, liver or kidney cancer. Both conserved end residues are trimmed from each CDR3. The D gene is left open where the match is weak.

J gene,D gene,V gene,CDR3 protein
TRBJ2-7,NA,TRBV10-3,ASRKRGASSYEQY
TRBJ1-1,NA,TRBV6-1,ASSAVRGTEAF
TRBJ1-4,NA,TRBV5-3,ARSLWEKLF
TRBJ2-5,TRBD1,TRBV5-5,ASSFPGTGGETQY
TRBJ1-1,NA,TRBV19,ASSINTEAF
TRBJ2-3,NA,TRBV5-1,ASSMQGTDTQY
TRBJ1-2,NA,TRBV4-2,ASSQVGGRGNYGYT
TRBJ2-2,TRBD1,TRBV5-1,ASRGDRRNSGELF
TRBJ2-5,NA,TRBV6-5,ASSLVGETQY
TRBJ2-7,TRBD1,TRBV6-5,ASRRDSSSYEQY
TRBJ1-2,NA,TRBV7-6,ASSPGGVGGYT
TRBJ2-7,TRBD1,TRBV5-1,ASSPNRGLPYEQY
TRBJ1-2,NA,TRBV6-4,ASSDGSRGNYGYT
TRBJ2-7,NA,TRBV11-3,ASSLDGSYEQY
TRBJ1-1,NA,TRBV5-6,ASSLLIPAGKNTEAF
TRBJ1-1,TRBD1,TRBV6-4,ASPGQHTEAF
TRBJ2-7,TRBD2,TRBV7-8,ASSLAAGGREQY
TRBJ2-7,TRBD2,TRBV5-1,ASSSVGLAGGLSYEQY
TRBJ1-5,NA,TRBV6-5,ASSSGGQSQPQH
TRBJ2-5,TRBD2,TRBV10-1,ASSLERGAQETQY
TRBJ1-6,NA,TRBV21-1,ASSKNSPLH
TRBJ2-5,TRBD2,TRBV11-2,ASSLGLAGGQETQY
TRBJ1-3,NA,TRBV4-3,ASSQEVSGGTGNTIY
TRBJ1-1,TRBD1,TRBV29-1,SVDRGQAF
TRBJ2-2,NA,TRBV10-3,AISVLLNTGELF